This T cell receptor beta chain is drawn from a study of cytomegalovirus exposure and HLA in healthy donors. Sequenced by immunoSEQ multiplex PCR; TCRdb stores in-frame clones only, minus some. This table holds 66,000 or so clones, about 97% found once. Broader study findings: Later, an analysis found that TCR clusters from the first cohort tended to co-occur in the roughly 130 validation repertoires. The study recorded 160 or so TCR beta chains that were cytomegalovirus-associated.

Details on this clone: What it binds is not known.

CDR1 is SGHTS, CDR2 YDEGEE, per germline. V trimming: 3 bases; J trimming: 5 bases; junction bases outside the gene matches: 5. The CDR3 has 14 residues. V is TRBV5-8 and J is TRBJ2-3, with 8 bases that match TRBD2. The receptor was derived from a woman aged 18-30 years in good health and CMV-seropositive. Material: PBMCs. The CDR3 protein is CASSYGLAVDTQYF. CDR3 coding DNA: TGTGCCAGCAGCTACGGACTAGCAGTAGATACGCAGTATTTT.